The 29 T cell receptor beta chains reported below all come from one sample, sequenced in a study of T cell responses to AZD1222 COVID-19 vaccine. The assay was immunoSEQ multiplex PCR, and TCRdb's table has in-frame clones only and misses some. The data show roughly 150,000 clones, approximately 91% seen once. This specimen was peripheral blood, taken 28 days after the second AZD1222 dose. These TCRs come from an adult who received the AZD1222 COVID-19 vaccine.

This sequence joins TRBV19 and TRBJ1-5; the D is unclear. Germline V gives CDR1 LNHDA, CDR2 SQIVND (reference sequence). V was pared by 8 bases and J by 0 bases, with 11 bases between. The CDR3 totals 14 residues. CDR3 loop: CASSKDHSNQPQHF. Written as DNA, the CDR3 is TGTGCCAGTTCTAAGGACCATAGCAATCAGCCCCAGCATTTT.

The V call is TRBV2, the J call TRBJ2-1, with D uncertain. CDR1 and CDR2 (germline): SNHLY, FYNNEI. V was cut by 6 bases and J by 6 bases, with 9 bases left in between. The CDR3 contains 12 residues. In nucleotides, the CDR3 is TGTGCCAGCAGCTTACAGAGCAATGAGCAGTTCTTC. Its protein product is CASSLQSNEQFF.

This CDR3 reads CASSGPGSYQPQHF. The CDR3 DNA follows: TGTGCCAGCAGTGGGCCAGGGAGTTATCAGCCCCAGCATTTT. The rearrangement uses TRBV25-1 and TRBJ1-5, with D possibly matching TRBD1 (5 bases). V was clipped by 4 bases and J by 5 bases, with 12 bases between them. Germline V gene sequence: CDR1 MGHDK, CDR2 SYGVNS. The CDR3 totals 14 residues. Drawing the rest from reference TRBV25-1 and TRBJ1-5, the complete variable domain is EADIYQTPRYLVIGTGKKITLECSQTMGHDKMYWYQQDPGMELHLIHYSYGVNSTEKGDLSSESTVSRIRTEHFPLTLESARPSHTSQYLCASSGPGSYQPQHFGDGTRLSIL.

The rearrangement joins TRBV7-9 to TRBJ1-3, with 8 bases aligning to TRBD1. Losses at the gene ends were 3 bases for V and 8 bases for J; bases not matched to a gene: 6. CDR1 is SEHNR, CDR2 FQNEAQ, per germline (reference sequence). The CDR3 is 14 residues long. The CDR3 is CASSFLTGGHTIYF. The DNA of the CDR3 is TGTGCCAGCAGCTTCCTCACAGGGGGACACACCATATATTTT. The full variable domain, completed using reference TRBV7-9 and TRBJ1-3, is DTGVSQNPRHKITKRGQNVTFRCDPISEHNRLYWYRQTLGQGPEFLTYFQNEAQLEKSRLLSDRFSAERPKGSFSTLEIQRTEQGDSAMYLCASSFLTGGHTIYFGEGSWLTVV.

The chain combines TRBV18 with TRBJ2-1; D gene ambiguous. The CDR3 consists of 12 residues. Trimming cost V 2 bases and J 7 bases, with 6 bases left between them. CDR1 KGHSH and CDR2 LQKENI come from the germline V gene. CDR3 DNA: TGTGCCAGCTCACCAACTGGAAATGAGCAGTTCTTC. Amino acids: CASSPTGNEQFF.

The V and J genes are TRBV6-5 and TRBJ2-7; no firm D call. This CDR3 region has 13 residues. CDR1 and CDR2 (germline): MNHEY, SVGAGI. Trimming pared 4 bases from V and 7 bases from J, leaving 14 bases between. CDR3 in amino acids: CASSLGNPWEQYF. In DNA, the CDR3 is TGTGCCAGCAGTTTAGGTAATCCATGGGAGCAGTACTTC.

CDR3 protein: CASSTRQTFNTEAFF. CDR3 DNA: TGTGCCAGCAGCACCCGGCAGACTTTTAACACTGAAGCTTTCTTT. This chain connects TRBV11-2 to TRBJ1-1; D is unclear. CDR3 size: 15 residues. Per germline, CDR1 SGHAT and CDR2 FQNNGV. V gave up 5 bases and J gave up 2 bases, with 15 bases separating them. Variable domain in full (rest from reference TRBV11-2 and TRBJ1-1): EAGVAQSPRYKIIEKRQSVAFWCNPISGHATLYWYQQILGQGPKLLIQFQNNGVVDDSQLPKDRFSAERLKGVDSTLKIQPAKLEDSAVYLCASSTRQTFNTEAFFGQGTRLTVV.

Comment on this clone: The identical CDR3 is also encoded by other nucleotide sequences in the sample. This chain links TRBV7-9 with TRBJ1-1; D is perhaps TRBD1 (6 bases). Germline CDR1 reads SEHNR; CDR2 reads FQNEAQ (reference sequence). The V end was cut by 5 bases, the J end by 5 bases, with 9 bases between. The CDR3 consists of 12 residues. The chain's CDR3 is CASSPGDTEAFF. CDR3 nucleotide sequence: TGTGCCAGCAGCCCAGGGGATACTGAAGCTTTCTTT.

The chain is built from TRBV7-3 and TRBJ2-2; 15 bases map to TRBD2. This CDR3 contains 18 residues. Germline CDR1 and CDR2: SGHTA and FQGTGA. J was trimmed by 6 bases and V by 4 bases; bases with no gene match: 9. CDR3 region: CASSSGTSGGLPAGELFF. CDR3 nucleotide sequence: TGTGCCAGCAGCTCCGGGACTAGCGGGGGGCTCCCTGCCGGGGAGCTGTTTTTT. Full variable domain (outside the CDR3, taken from reference TRBV7-3 and TRBJ2-2): GAGVSQTPSNKVTEKGKYVELRCDPISGHTALYWYRQSLGQGPEFLIYFQGTGAADDSGLPNDRFFAVRPEGSVSTLKIQRTERGDSAVYLCASSSGTSGGLPAGELFFGEGSRLTVL.

This chain links TRBV3-1 (or the pseudogene TRBV3-2) with TRBJ2-1; TRBD1 aligns across 11 bases. V shed 4 bases and J 9 bases; nucleotides not matched to a gene: 5. This CDR3 spans 14 amino acids. From germline, CDR1 is LGHDT and CDR2 YNNKEL (reference sequence). This chain's CDR3 is CASSPRTGGGEQFF. DNA of the CDR3: TGTGCCAGCAGCCCTCGGACAGGGGGCGGTGAGCAGTTCTTC.

This chain joins TRBV5-1 and TRBJ1-4; weak D call: TRBD1 (6 bases). Trimming took off 2 bases at V and 8 bases at J, with 13 bases between the two ends. Per the germline V gene, CDR1 is SGHRS and CDR2 is YFSETQ. The CDR3 length is 14 residues. CDR3 DNA: TGCGCCAGCAGCTTAGGCAGGGGCGAAGAAAAACTGTTTTTT. Residues: CASSLGRGEEKLFF.

This chain connects TRBV13 to TRBJ2-7, with D possibly TRBD1 on 6 matching bases. From germline, CDR1 is PRHDT and CDR2 FYEKMQ (reference sequence). V was trimmed by 4 bases and J by 0 bases, leaving 10 bases between them. The CDR3 runs 14 residues. The CDR3 region is CASSSRDISYEQYF. The CDR3 coding sequence is TGTGCCAGCAGCTCCCGGGACATCTCCTACGAGCAGTACTTC.

This chain connects TRBV7-3 to TRBJ1-2; D is perhaps TRBD1 (5 bases). The V gene lost 5 bases and the J gene lost 8 bases, with 15 bases spanning the gap. This CDR3 is built from 13 residues. Germline lookup yields CDR1 SGHTA and CDR2 FQGTGA. The CDR3 DNA reads TGTGCCAGCAGCCCCGGGGCGGGCCTGGGCTACACCTTC. This codes for CASSPGAGLGYTF.

CDR3 residues: CASSLGTGVSEKLFF. CDR3 in DNA: TGTGCCAGCAGCCTTGGGACAGGGGTCTCCGAAAAACTGTTTTTT. The chain couples TRBV6-5 to TRBJ1-4, with TRBD1 matching 10 bases. CDR1 and CDR2 from the germline V gene are MNHEY and SVGAGI. The J segment lost 8 bases and the V segment lost 6 bases, leaving 9 bases of the junction unmatched. The CDR3 runs 15 residues.

In its sample, this clone was seen once. The rearrangement links TRBV19 to TRBJ1-1, with D possibly being TRBD1 (5 bases). From germline, CDR1 is LNHDA and CDR2 SQIVND (reference sequence). There are 14 residues in the CDR3. V lost 3 bases, J lost 1 base, and 9 bases lay in between. CDR3 sequence: CASSMEGSNTEAFF. As DNA, the CDR3 is TGTGCCAGTAGTATGGAGGGGTCGAACACTGAAGCTTTCTTT. The whole variable domain, remainder taken from reference TRBV19 and TRBJ1-1, is DGGITQSPKYLFRKEGQNVTLSCEQNLNHDAMYWYRQDPGQGLRLIYYSQIVNDFQKGDIAEGYSVSREKKESFPLTVTSAQKNPTAFYLCASSMEGSNTEAFFGQGTRLTVV.

The V call is TRBV5-4, the J call TRBJ2-3, with 7 bases matching TRBD2. The CDR3 covers 14 residues. Germline assignment: CDR1 SGHNT and CDR2 YYREEE (reference sequence). The V segment lost 3 bases and the J segment 3 bases; nucleotides outside the gene matches: 4. The chain's CDR3 is CASSSGGATDTQYF. The CDR3 DNA reads TGTGCCAGCAGCTCGGGGGGAGCAACAGATACGCAGTATTTT.

This clone came up a few times. The chain carries TRBV3-1 (or the pseudogene TRBV3-2) and TRBJ2-2; 10 bases align to TRBD2. V lost 4 bases and J lost 8; bases outside the gene matches: 10. In germline, CDR1 is LGHDT, CDR2 YNNKEL (reference sequence). This CDR3 region has 16 residues. For the CDR3, the DNA is TGTGCCAGCAGCCGTGGGGCTAGCGGGAGCCCGGGGGAGCTGTTTTTT. This sequence encodes CASSRGASGSPGELFF.

The gene calls are TRBV7-9 and TRBJ2-7; 9 positions match TRBD1. Trimming at V came to 8 bases and at J to 4 bases, leaving 6 bases not matched to a gene. CDR3 length: 13 residues. Per the germline V gene, CDR1 is SEHNR and CDR2 is FQNEAQ (reference sequence). The CDR3 spells CASSRTGEYEQYF. CDR3 bases: TGTGCCAGCTCGAGGACAGGGGAATACGAGCAGTACTTC.

The chain combines TRBV5-1 with TRBJ1-1; 8 bases fit TRBD1. The CDR3 is 15 amino acids. Per germline, CDR1 SGHRS and CDR2 YFSETQ. V shed 1 base and J 3 bases; nucleotides not matched to a gene: 5. The chain's CDR3 is CASSLLSGGDTEAFF. Written as DNA, the CDR3 is TGCGCCAGCAGCTTGTTGTCAGGGGGCGACACTGAAGCTTTCTTT.

The chain joins TRBV6-5 to TRBJ2-2, with 7 bases lining up with TRBD1. The V and J ends lost 5 bases and 5 bases, in that order; junction bases with no gene match: 8. Germline CDR1 reads MNHEY; CDR2 reads SVGAGI. This CDR3 comprises 15 residues. The CDR3 sequence is CASSTGTEVTGELFF. For the CDR3, the DNA is TGTGCCAGCAGTACCGGGACAGAGGTGACCGGGGAGCTGTTTTTT.

The rearrangement uses TRBV28 and TRBJ1-2; unclear D gene. V was pared by 7 bases and J by 1 base, with 10 bases between. The V gene's germline CDR1 is MDHEN and CDR2 SYDVKM. CDR3 length equals 13 residues. The DNA of the CDR3 is TGTGCCAGCAATCAGCTAAATAACTATGGCTACACCTTC. Translated, it gives CASNQLNNYGYTF.

J is TRBJ1-1 and V is TRBV5-8; TRBD1 matches 7 bases. J gave up 7 bases and V 4 bases, and 7 bases lay outside the gene matches. Looked up from germline, CDR1 is SGHTS and CDR2 is YDEGEE. The CDR3 runs to 13 residues. This CDR3 reads CASSVDRAYEAFF. The CDR3 DNA follows: TGTGCCAGCAGCGTCGACAGGGCATATGAAGCTTTCTTT.

This clone was observed a single time. This chain links TRBV29-1 with TRBJ1-2, with D uncertain. The germline V and J ends were trimmed by 7 bases and 4 bases, with 16 bases remaining between them. Germline V gene data show CDR1 as SQVTM and CDR2 as ANQGSEA. This CDR3 has 13 residues. The CDR3 DNA follows: TGCAGCGCACCCCTGAGTATTGGCTATGGCTACACCTTC. Translation: CSAPLSIGYGYTF.

The table lists this clone with a count of one. The rearrangement links TRBV6-1 to TRBJ1-1, with D unclear. The CDR3 sequence is 12 residues long. Looked up from germline, CDR1 is MNHNS and CDR2 is SASEGT. The ends were cut back, 0 bases at V and 10 bases at J, with 9 bases in the middle. CDR3 region: CASSEAGRAAFF. The CDR3 DNA reads TGTGCCAGCAGTGAAGCTGGGAGGGCAGCTTTCTTT.

The V call is TRBV1, the J call TRBJ1-1. TRBV1 is a recognized pseudogene. The CDR3 covers 14 residues. The CDR3 coding sequence is TGCACCAGCAGCCAAGTCAGGGCGGGGACTGAAGCTTTCTTT. Amino acids: CTSSQVRAGTEAFF.

V usage is TRBV24-1 and J usage is TRBJ2-1, with D tentatively TRBD2 (5 bases). The CDR3 has 13 amino acids. The germline gives CDR1 KGHDR, CDR2 SFDVKD. With 9 bases removed from V and 0 bases from J, the gap between germline ends came to 8 bases. CDR3 residues: CATQEGSYNEQFF. In DNA form, the CDR3 reads TGTGCCACCCAAGAGGGCTCCTACAATGAGCAGTTCTTC.

The chain has TRBV5-1 and TRBJ1-2; 8 bases map to TRBD1. The CDR3 runs 17 residues. V shed 0 bases and J 2 bases; nucleotides not matched to a gene: 9. CDR1 and CDR2 (germline): SGHRS, YFSETQ. CDR3 nucleotides: TGCGCCAGCAGCTTGGCCCCTGTCAACAGGGGGAACTATGGCTACACCTTC. It translates to CASSLAPVNRGNYGYTF.

The V call is TRBV5-1, the J call TRBJ1-1, with D unclear. The CDR3 is 14 amino acids. Germline V CDR1 and CDR2: SGHRS, YFSETQ. V was pared by 1 base and J by 3 bases, with 10 bases between. The chain's CDR3 is CASSLTLRDTEAFF. In nucleotides, the CDR3 is TGCGCCAGCAGCTTGACCCTGCGGGACACTGAAGCTTTCTTT. Using reference TRBV5-1 and TRBJ1-1 for the parts outside the CDR3, the full variable domain is KAGVTQTPRYLIKTRGQQVTLSCSPISGHRSVSWYQQTPGQGLQFLFEYFSETQRNKGNFPGRFSGRQFSNSRSEMNVSTLELGDSALYLCASSLTLRDTEAFFGQGTRLTVV.

The rearrangement uses TRBV2 and TRBJ1-2, with no clear D. Germline CDR1 reads SNHLY; CDR2 reads FYNNEI. Trimming stripped 11 bases from V and 4 bases from J, with 17 bases between. This CDR3 has 13 amino acids. For the CDR3, the DNA is TGTGCCCTTATCCTGAGTAGGACCTATGGCTACACCTTC. This encodes CALILSRTYGYTF.